This T cell receptor (beta chain) was captured in a study of cytomegalovirus exposure and HLA in healthy donors. Study-wide results and caveats: High sensitivity and specificity were reportedly achieved when the classifier diagnosed cytomegalovirus status. Rarity marked most TCR sequences, yet some public TCRs occurred in many donors.

In germline, CDR1 is SGHTA, CDR2 FQGNSA. The CDR3 is made up of 15 amino acids. J lost 6 bases, V lost 2 bases, and 5 bases had no gene match. TCRdb's table, derived via immunoSEQ multiplex PCR, lists solely in-frame clones and lacks some. The table shows around 60,000 clones, with over 85% occurring only once. The donors were members of the approximately 130-subject validation cohort (separate from the approximately 670-subject first cohort). As for this clone: Its antigen is unidentified.

Input material: PBMCs. The source of this sequence is a woman under 30 in good health and CMV-seropositive. The genes are TRBV7-2 and TRBJ2-3; 10 bases align to TRBD2. The CDR3 DNA reads TGTGCCAGCAGCTTACAAGCGGGGGGGCCGGATACGCAGTATTTT. This encodes CASSLQAGGPDTQYF.